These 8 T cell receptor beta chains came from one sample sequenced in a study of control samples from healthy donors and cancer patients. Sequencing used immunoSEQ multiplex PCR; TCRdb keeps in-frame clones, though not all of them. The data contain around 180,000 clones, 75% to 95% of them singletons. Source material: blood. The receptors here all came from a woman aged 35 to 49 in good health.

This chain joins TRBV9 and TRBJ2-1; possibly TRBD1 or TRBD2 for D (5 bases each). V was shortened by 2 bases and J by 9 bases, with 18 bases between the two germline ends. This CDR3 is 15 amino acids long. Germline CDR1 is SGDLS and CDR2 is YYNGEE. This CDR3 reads CASSVGDWGPAEQFF. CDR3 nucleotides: TGTGCCAGCAGCGTCGGAGACTGGGGACCGGCTGAGCAGTTCTTC.

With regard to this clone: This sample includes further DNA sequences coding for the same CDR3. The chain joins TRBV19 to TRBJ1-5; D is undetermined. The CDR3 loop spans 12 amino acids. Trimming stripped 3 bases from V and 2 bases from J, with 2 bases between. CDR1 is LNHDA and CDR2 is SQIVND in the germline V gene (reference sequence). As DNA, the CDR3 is TGTGCCAGTAGTATTGGCAATCAGCCCCAGCATTTT. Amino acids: CASSIGNQPQHF.

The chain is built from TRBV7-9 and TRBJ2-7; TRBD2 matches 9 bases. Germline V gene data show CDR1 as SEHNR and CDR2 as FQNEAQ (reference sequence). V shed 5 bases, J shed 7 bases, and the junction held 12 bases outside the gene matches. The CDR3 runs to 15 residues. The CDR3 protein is CASSRLSSGVSEQYF. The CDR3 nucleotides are TGTGCCAGCAGCCGCCTTTCTAGCGGGGTGAGTGAGCAGTACTTC. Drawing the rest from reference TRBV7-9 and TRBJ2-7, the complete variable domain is DTGVSQNPRHKITKRGQNVTFRCDPISEHNRLYWYRQTLGQGPEFLTYFQNEAQLEKSRLLSDRFSAERPKGSFSTLEIQRTEQGDSAMYLCASSRLSSGVSEQYFGPGTRLTVT.

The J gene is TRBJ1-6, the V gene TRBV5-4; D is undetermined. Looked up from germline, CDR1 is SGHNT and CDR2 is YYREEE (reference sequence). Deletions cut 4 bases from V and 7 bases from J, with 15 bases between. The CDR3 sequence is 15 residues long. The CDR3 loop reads CASSPREGPNSPLHF. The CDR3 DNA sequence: TGTGCCAGCAGCCCCCGGGAAGGGCCCAATTCACCCCTCCACTTT.

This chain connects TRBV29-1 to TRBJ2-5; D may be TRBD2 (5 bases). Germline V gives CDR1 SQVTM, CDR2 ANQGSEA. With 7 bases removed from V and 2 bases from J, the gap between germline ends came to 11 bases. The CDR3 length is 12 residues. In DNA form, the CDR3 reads TGCAGCGCCCGACGGGGTCAAGAGACCCAGTACTTC. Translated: CSARRGQETQYF.

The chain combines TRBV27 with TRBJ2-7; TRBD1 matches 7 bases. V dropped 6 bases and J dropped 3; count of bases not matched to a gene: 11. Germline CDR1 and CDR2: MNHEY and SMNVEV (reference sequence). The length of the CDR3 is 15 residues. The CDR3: CASSPTRQGYYEQYF. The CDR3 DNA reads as TGTGCCAGCAGCCCTACACGACAGGGATACTACGAGCAGTACTTC.

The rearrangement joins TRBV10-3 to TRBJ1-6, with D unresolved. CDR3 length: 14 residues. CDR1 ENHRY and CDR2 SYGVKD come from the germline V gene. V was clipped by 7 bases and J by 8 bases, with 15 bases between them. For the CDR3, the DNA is TGTGCCATCAACACCGGGCCTGATGATTCACCCCTCCACTTT. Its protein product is CAINTGPDDSPLHF.

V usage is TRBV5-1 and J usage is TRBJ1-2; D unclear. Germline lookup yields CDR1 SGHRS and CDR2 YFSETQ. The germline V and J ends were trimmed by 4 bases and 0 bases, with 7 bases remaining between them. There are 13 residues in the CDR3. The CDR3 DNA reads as TGCGCCAGCAGCGTAGACACTAACTATGGCTACACCTTC. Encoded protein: CASSVDTNYGYTF.